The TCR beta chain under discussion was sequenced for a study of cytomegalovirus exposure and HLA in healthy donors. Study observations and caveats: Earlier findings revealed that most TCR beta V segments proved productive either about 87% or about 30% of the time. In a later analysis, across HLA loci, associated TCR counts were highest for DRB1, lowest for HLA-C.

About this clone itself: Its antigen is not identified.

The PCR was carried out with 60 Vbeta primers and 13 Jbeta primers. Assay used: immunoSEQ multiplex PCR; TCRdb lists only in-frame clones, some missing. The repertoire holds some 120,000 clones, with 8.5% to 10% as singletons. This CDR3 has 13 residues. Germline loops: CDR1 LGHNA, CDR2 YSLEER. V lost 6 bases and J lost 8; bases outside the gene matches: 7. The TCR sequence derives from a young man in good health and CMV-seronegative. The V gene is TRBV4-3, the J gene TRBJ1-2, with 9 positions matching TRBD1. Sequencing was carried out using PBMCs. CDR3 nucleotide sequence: TGCGCCAGCAGTCGGAACAGGGGGCTAGGCTACACCTTC. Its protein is CASSRNRGLGYTF.